This T cell receptor (beta chain) was sequenced during a study of human T cells and chemical hapten exposure. Whole-study context: Slight volume differences across pooled libraries mainly accounted for varying per-sample TCR yields. Study-level findings and limits: Those TCRs sitting above 1 in 1000 frequency stayed the same with DPC sensitization.

The authors' total RNA extraction used unfractionated whole blood. A word on this clonotype: Its target is not known.

Unique molecular identifiers were attached to individual cDNA molecules during library preparation. In the authors' methods: 95,638 TCRs per sample was the median, with a range of about 23,224 to 750,000. TCRdb re-derived calls from the 5' RACE reads in MiXCR, one entry per CDR3 protein. It is TCRdb's table, rather than the study itself, that gives the V and J calls and clone size. The sample holds approximately 110,000 distinct CDR3 sequences, around a fifth seen once. The V end lost 1 base, the J end lost 12 bases, and 7 bases lay between the germline ends. This CDR3 is built from 11 residues. V usage is TRBV12-3 or TRBV12-4 and J usage is TRBJ2-4, with D unresolved. The source of this sequence is a human donor in good health. The CDR3 bases are TGTGCCAGCAGTTTAGAACCCAATCAGTACTTC. Translation gives CASSLEPNQYF.